These T cell receptor beta chains were read from a single sample in a study of T cell responses to AZD1222 COVID-19 vaccine. Here immunoSEQ multiplex PCR was the method, and the copy in TCRdb shows in-frame clones only, minus some. The repertoire holds approximately 140,000 clones, with approximately 92% as singletons. The input for sequencing was peripheral blood, taken 28 days after the second AZD1222 dose. These TCRs come from an adult who received the AZD1222 COVID-19 vaccine. The CDR3 runs from the conserved cysteine through the conserved F or W. The D gene is left open where the match is weak. The size field is filled for only some rows; it gives once, few, many or a size class.

V gene: TRBV5-6; J gene: TRBJ2-7; CDR3 length: 15; clone size: .; D gene: .; CDR3 DNA: TGTGCCAGCACCCAACCCGGGGGGACAGGCTACGAGCAGTACTTC; CDR3 protein: CASTQPGGTGYEQYF
V gene: TRBV29-1; J gene: TRBJ2-5; CDR3 length: 15; clone size: .; D gene: TRBD2; CDR3 DNA: TGCAGCGTTGATGGACTAGCGGGAGGTTGGGAGACCCAGTACTTC; CDR3 protein: CSVDGLAGGWETQYF
V gene: TRBV10-3; J gene: TRBJ1-3; CDR3 length: 14; clone size: .; D gene: .; CDR3 DNA: TGTGCCATCAGCCCTGGGACATCTGGAAACACCATATATTTT; CDR3 protein: CAISPGTSGNTIYF
V gene: TRBV5-6; J gene: TRBJ2-7; CDR3 length: 13; clone size: once; D gene: .; CDR3 DNA: TGTGCCAGCAGCAGAGACGGGGACTACGAGCAGTACTTC; CDR3 protein: CASSRDGDYEQYF
V gene: TRBV7-6; J gene: TRBJ2-2; CDR3 length: 16; clone size: .; D gene: TRBD2; CDR3 DNA: TGTGCCAGCAGCTTAGGACTAGCGGAGAACACCGGGGAGCTGTTTTTT; CDR3 protein: CASSLGLAENTGELFF
V gene: TRBV21-1; J gene: TRBJ1-2; CDR3 length: 12; clone size: .; D gene: .; CDR3 DNA: TGTGCCCCCCAAGTAAGGGCGGATGGCTACACCTTC; CDR3 protein: CAPQVRADGYTF
V gene: TRBV12-5; J gene: TRBJ2-2; CDR3 length: 13; clone size: .; D gene: .; CDR3 DNA: TGTGCTAGTGCCCCGAGAACCTCAGAGGAGCTGTTTTTT; CDR3 protein: CASAPRTSEELFF
V gene: TRBV3-1/TRBV3-2; J gene: TRBJ1-3; CDR3 length: 17; clone size: .; D gene: TRBD1; CDR3 DNA: TGTGCCAGCAGCGGGCAGGGACAGGGGGCATCTGGAAACACCATATATTTT; CDR3 protein: CASSGQGQGASGNTIYF
V gene: TRBV6-5; J gene: TRBJ1-2; CDR3 length: 14; clone size: .; D gene: TRBD1; CDR3 DNA: TGTGCCAGCAGTTATACAGGGGCCGTCGATGGCTACACCTTC; CDR3 protein: CASSYTGAVDGYTF
V gene: TRBV5-4; J gene: TRBJ1-2; CDR3 length: 16; clone size: .; D gene: .; CDR3 DNA: TGTGCCAGCAGCAAACAGGGAAGTGGAGCTAACTATGGCTACACCTTC; CDR3 protein: CASSKQGSGANYGYTF
V gene: TRBV7-9; J gene: TRBJ1-1; CDR3 length: 13; clone size: .; D gene: .; CDR3 DNA: TGTGCCAGCAGCTTGGAGGGGCGGGCGGCAGCTTTCTTT; CDR3 protein: CASSLEGRAAAFF
V gene: TRBV5-1; J gene: TRBJ1-6; CDR3 length: 15; clone size: .; D gene: .; CDR3 DNA: TGCGCCAGCAGCTTGGAGGAGGGAAGTGGATCACCCCTCCACTTT; CDR3 protein: CASSLEEGSGSPLHF
V gene: TRBV19; J gene: TRBJ1-6; CDR3 length: 13; clone size: .; D gene: .; CDR3 DNA: TGTGCCAGTACCATCTCGCCGAATTCACCCCTCCACTTT; CDR3 protein: CASTISPNSPLHF
V gene: TRBV24-1; J gene: TRBJ1-5; CDR3 length: 13; clone size: .; D gene: .; CDR3 DNA: TGTGCCACCAGTAAAGAAGGGGTTCAGCCCCAGCATTTT; CDR3 protein: CATSKEGVQPQHF
V gene: TRBV18; J gene: TRBJ2-5; CDR3 length: 12; clone size: .; D gene: .; CDR3 DNA: TGTGCCAGCTCACCGTCGGGAGAGACCCAGTACTTC; CDR3 protein: CASSPSGETQYF
V gene: TRBV7-6; J gene: TRBJ1-1; CDR3 length: 16; clone size: .; D gene: .; CDR3 DNA: TGTGCCAGCAGCTCTCAACCGGGACACATGAACACTGAAGCTTTCTTT; CDR3 protein: CASSSQPGHMNTEAFF
V gene: TRBV5-4; J gene: TRBJ2-1; CDR3 length: 15; clone size: .; D gene: TRBD1; CDR3 DNA: TGTGCCAGCAGCCCGGACAGGGCCCCCTACAATGAGCAGTTCTTC; CDR3 protein: CASSPDRAPYNEQFF
V gene: TRBV10-3; J gene: TRBJ1-2; CDR3 length: 17; clone size: .; D gene: TRBD1; CDR3 DNA: TGTGCCATCAGTGACTTCAGGGGGACCCAACTCAGCCATGGCTACACCTTC; CDR3 protein: CAISDFRGTQLSHGYTF
V gene: TRBV27; J gene: TRBJ2-1; CDR3 length: 13; clone size: .; D gene: .; CDR3 DNA: TGTGCCAGCCGATCACACTCCTACAATGAGCAGTTCTTC; CDR3 protein: CASRSHSYNEQFF
V gene: TRBV18; J gene: TRBJ2-5; CDR3 length: 13; clone size: .; D gene: .; CDR3 DNA: TGTGCCAGCTCACCACGTTTAGCAGAGACCCAGTACTTC; CDR3 protein: CASSPRLAETQYF
V gene: TRBV7-7; J gene: TRBJ2-1; CDR3 length: 12; clone size: few; D gene: .; CDR3 DNA: TGTGCCAGCAGCTTGGGTTTTCCGGAGCAGTTCTTC; CDR3 protein: CASSLGFPEQFF
V gene: TRBV7-6; J gene: TRBJ2-7; CDR3 length: 16; clone size: .; D gene: .; CDR3 DNA: TGTGCCAGCAGCCCAGACCGGGGAGCGGTCTCCTACGAGCAGTACTTC; CDR3 protein: CASSPDRGAVSYEQYF
V gene: TRBV5-1; J gene: TRBJ2-7; CDR3 length: 14; clone size: .; D gene: .; CDR3 DNA: TGCGCCAGCAGCTTGGTTACAGGTTCCTACGAGCAGTACTTC; CDR3 protein: CASSLVTGSYEQYF
V gene: TRBV18; J gene: TRBJ1-2; CDR3 length: 13; clone size: .; D gene: .; CDR3 DNA: TGTGCCAGCTCACCTAAAGGGGACGATGGCTACACCTTC; CDR3 protein: CASSPKGDDGYTF
V gene: TRBV6-5; J gene: TRBJ1-1; CDR3 length: 15; clone size: .; D gene: .; CDR3 DNA: TGTGCCAGCAGTTACTCGTTCGCCGATTACACTGAAGCTTTCTTT; CDR3 protein: CASSYSFADYTEAFF
V gene: TRBV5-1; J gene: TRBJ2-5; CDR3 length: 18; clone size: .; D gene: TRBD2; CDR3 DNA: TGCGCCAGCAGCTTGGGGGCTAGCGGGAGGGCCCCTCAAGAGACCCAGTACTTC; CDR3 protein: CASSLGASGRAPQETQYF
V gene: TRBV15; J gene: TRBJ1-1; CDR3 length: 13; clone size: .; D gene: .; CDR3 DNA: TGTGCCACCAGCAGAGATCGGGGGGATGGGGCTTTCTTT; CDR3 protein: CATSRDRGDGAFF
V gene: TRBV18; J gene: TRBJ2-1; CDR3 length: 15; clone size: once; D gene: TRBD2; CDR3 DNA: TGTGCCAGCTCACCACAAGCGGGAGGGCCGCATGAGCAGTTCTTC; CDR3 protein: CASSPQAGGPHEQFF
V gene: TRBV18; J gene: TRBJ1-4; CDR3 length: 15; clone size: .; D gene: TRBD1; CDR3 DNA: TGTGCCAGCTCACAAGTACAGGGGGCGAATGAAAAACTGTTTTTT; CDR3 protein: CASSQVQGANEKLFF
V gene: TRBV4-2; J gene: TRBJ2-3; CDR3 length: 11; clone size: .; D gene: .; CDR3 DNA: TGTGCCAGCAGCCAAGCAGATACGCAGTATTTT; CDR3 protein: CASSQADTQYF
V gene: TRBV4-1; J gene: TRBJ2-7; CDR3 length: 15; clone size: few; D gene: .; CDR3 DNA: TGCGCCAGCAGCCACTCCTTTGGGGACGAGTACGAGCAGTACTTC; CDR3 protein: CASSHSFGDEYEQYF
V gene: TRBV7-2; J gene: TRBJ2-1; CDR3 length: 18; clone size: .; D gene: .; CDR3 DNA: TGTGCCAGCAGCTTAAGTTTAGGTGGGGCGGGCTCCTACAATGAGCAGTTCTTC; CDR3 protein: CASSLSLGGAGSYNEQFF
V gene: TRBV28; J gene: TRBJ1-1; CDR3 length: 13; clone size: .; D gene: TRBD1; CDR3 DNA: TGTGCCAGCAGTTTTGGGGACAGGCTGAATGCTTTCTTT; CDR3 protein: CASSFGDRLNAFF
V gene: TRBV19; J gene: TRBJ1-2; CDR3 length: 17; clone size: few; D gene: .; CDR3 DNA: TGTGCCAGTAGTATTCGATCTACCGGGACATCTCTTGGAGGCTACACCTTC; CDR3 protein: CASSIRSTGTSLGGYTF
V gene: TRBV19; J gene: TRBJ1-1; CDR3 length: 14; clone size: .; D gene: .; CDR3 DNA: TGTGCCAGTAGTATAGGAACAGGGAGGCCTGAAGCTTTCTTT; CDR3 protein: CASSIGTGRPEAFF
V gene: TRBV18; J gene: TRBJ1-3; CDR3 length: 14; clone size: .; D gene: .; CDR3 DNA: TGTGCCAGCTCACCAGGAGCGGGTGGAAACACCATATATTTT; CDR3 protein: CASSPGAGGNTIYF
V gene: TRBV2; J gene: TRBJ1-1; CDR3 length: 11; clone size: few; D gene: .; CDR3 DNA: TGTGCCAGCAGTGGGACCTTCGGAGCTTTCTTT; CDR3 protein: CASSGTFGAFF
V gene: TRBV5-6; J gene: TRBJ1-2; CDR3 length: 14; clone size: .; D gene: TRBD1; CDR3 DNA: TGTGCCAGCAGCTCCTACAGGGGGGTGAGTGGCTACACCTTC; CDR3 protein: CASSSYRGVSGYTF
V gene: TRBV29-1; J gene: TRBJ2-1; CDR3 length: 14; clone size: .; D gene: TRBD2; CDR3 DNA: TGCAGCGTTGGGGGACTAGCGGCGTGGAATGAGCAGTTCTTC; CDR3 protein: CSVGGLAAWNEQFF
V gene: TRBV12-3/TRBV12-4; J gene: TRBJ1-3; CDR3 length: 11; clone size: once; D gene: .; CDR3 DNA: TGTGCCAGCAGCACGGGAAACACCATATATTTT; CDR3 protein: CASSTGNTIYF
V gene: TRBV6-5; J gene: TRBJ2-1; CDR3 length: 15; clone size: .; D gene: .; CDR3 DNA: TGTGCCAGCAGTACGGACGGTAGCTCCTACAATGAGCAGTTCTTC; CDR3 protein: CASSTDGSSYNEQFF